The sample holds a few counts of the clone carrying this T cell receptor beta chain. Its antigen is unknown. This record belongs to a study of Graves' ophthalmopathy and Graves' hyperthyroidism. Study-wide points: With a specificity of roughly 72% and a sensitivity of 60% to 71%, the model predicted ophthalmopathy progression.

Beta-chain TCR CDR3 regions were amplified from RNA transcripts. Following a first-round RT-PCR that used HTBI primers, a second-round multiplex PCR was carried out. TCRdb processed the multiplex PCR reads anew with MiXCR; each CDR3 protein has one entry. The table includes approximately 1.2 million distinct CDR3 sequences, 35% to 40% detected once. The germline gives CDR1 MGHRA, CDR2 YSYEKL. With 0 bases removed from V and 1 base from J, the gap between germline ends came to 9 bases. The CDR3 has 15 residues. The chain is built from TRBV4-1 and TRBJ1-1, with D unresolved. Sequenced: peripheral blood or thyroid tissue (not recorded which). The sequence was obtained from an adult man with Graves' hyperthyroidism. CDR3 in DNA: TGCGCCAGCAGCCAAGATTTCTGGGGGAACACTGAAGCTTTCTTT. It translates to CASSQDFWGNTEAFF.